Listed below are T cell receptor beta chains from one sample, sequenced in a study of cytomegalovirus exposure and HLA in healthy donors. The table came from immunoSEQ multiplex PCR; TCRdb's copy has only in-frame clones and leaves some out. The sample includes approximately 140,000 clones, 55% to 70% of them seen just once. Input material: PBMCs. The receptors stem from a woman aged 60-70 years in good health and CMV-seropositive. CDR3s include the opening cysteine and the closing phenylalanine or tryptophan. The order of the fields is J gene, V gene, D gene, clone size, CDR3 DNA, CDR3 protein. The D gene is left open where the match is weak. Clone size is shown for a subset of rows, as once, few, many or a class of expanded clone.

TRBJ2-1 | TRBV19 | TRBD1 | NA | TGTGCCAGCCGGGACAGCGCCTACTACAATGAGCAGTTCTTC | CASRDSAYYNEQFF
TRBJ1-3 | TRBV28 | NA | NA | TGTGCCAGCAGCGGGCGGGGCTCTGGAAACACCATATATTTT | CASSGRGSGNTIYF
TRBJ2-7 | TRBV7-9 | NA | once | TGTGCCAGCAGCCCCGGGACAAGCTACGAGCAGTACTTC | CASSPGTSYEQYF
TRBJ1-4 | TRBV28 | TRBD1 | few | TGTGCCAGCAGGAGTCCGGGACAGGCTGTTTCTAATGAAAAACTGTTTTTT | CASRSPGQAVSNEKLFF
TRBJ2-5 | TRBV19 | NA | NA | TGTGCCAGTAGGTCGGGAGAGACCCAGTACTTC | CASRSGETQYF
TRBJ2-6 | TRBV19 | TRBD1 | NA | TGTGCCAGTGGGGTCGGGGGCAGGGGGCCTGGGGCCAACGTCCTGACTTTC | CASGVGGRGPGANVLTF
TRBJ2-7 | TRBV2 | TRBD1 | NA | TGTGCCAGCAGTCGGGACAGGGGGGACTACGAGCAGTACTTC | CASSRDRGDYEQYF
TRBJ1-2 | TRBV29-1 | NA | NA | TGCAGCGTTGAAGATTTGTCAGTAAACTATGGCTACACCTTC | CSVEDLSVNYGYTF
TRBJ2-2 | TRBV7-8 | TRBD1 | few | TGTGCCAGCAGCTTAGACAGGGGGGACGGGGAGCTGTTTTTT | CASSLDRGDGELFF
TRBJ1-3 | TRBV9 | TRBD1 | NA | TGTGCCAGCAGCGTACGGACAGGGGGGCTCTCTGGAAACACCATATATTTT | CASSVRTGGLSGNTIYF
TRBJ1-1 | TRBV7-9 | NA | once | TGTGCCAGCAGCTTATATTCAGGGTTCACTGAGGCTTTCTTT | CASSLYSGFTEAFF
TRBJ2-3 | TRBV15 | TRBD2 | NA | TGTGCCACCAGTCCCGGGACTAGCGGGATCACAGATACGCAGTATTTT | CATSPGTSGITDTQYF
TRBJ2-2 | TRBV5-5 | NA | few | TGTGCCAGCAGCTTTGGACAGTTCGACGGGGAGCTGTTTTTT | CASSFGQFDGELFF
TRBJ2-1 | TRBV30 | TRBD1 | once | TGTGCCGGCCGGGACAGGGTCAATGAGCAGTTCTTC | CAGRDRVNEQFF
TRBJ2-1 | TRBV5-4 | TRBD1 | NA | TGTGCCAGCAGCTTGGCCGGGACAGGAGTCTACAATGAGCAGTTCTTC | CASSLAGTGVYNEQFF
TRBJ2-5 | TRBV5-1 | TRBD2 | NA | TGCGCCAGCAGCTTGAGGTCTAGCGGAGCGGAGACCCAGTACTTC | CASSLRSSGAETQYF
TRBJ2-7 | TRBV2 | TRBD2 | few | TGTGCCAGCATTCGACTAGCGGGAGGGCCGGAAGAGCAGTACTTC | CASIRLAGGPEEQYF
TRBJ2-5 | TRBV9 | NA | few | TGTGCCAGCAGCGTAGCTGCTAGCGCCAAGGGAGAGACCCAGTACTTC | CASSVAASAKGETQYF
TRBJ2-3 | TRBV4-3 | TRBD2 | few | TGCGCCAGCAGCCAAGATGGACTAGCTAGTACGCAGTATTTT | CASSQDGLASTQYF
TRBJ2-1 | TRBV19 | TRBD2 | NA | TGTGCCAGTAAGCGTTCGGCTAGCGGGAGGGTGATGAATGAGCAGTTCTTC | CASKRSASGRVMNEQFF
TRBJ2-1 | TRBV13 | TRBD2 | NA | TGTGCCAGCAGCTTAACTAGCGGGAAATCCTACAATGAGCAGTTCTTC | CASSLTSGKSYNEQFF
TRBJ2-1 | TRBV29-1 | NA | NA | TGCAGCGTTGGGTTGCGGGGTTGGAATGAGCAGTTCTTC | CSVGLRGWNEQFF
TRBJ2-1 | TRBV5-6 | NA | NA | TGTGCCAGCAGCCACCCAAGCGGTGCTAGCTCCTACAATGAGCAGTTCTTC | CASSHPSGASSYNEQFF
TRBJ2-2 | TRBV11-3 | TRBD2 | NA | TGTGCCAGCAGCCCCAGCGGGAGAATCCGCACCGGGGAGCTGTTTTTT | CASSPSGRIRTGELFF
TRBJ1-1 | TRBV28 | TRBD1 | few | TGTGCCAGCAGTTTAAATAGGGGGGACAGAAACACTGAAGCTTTCTTT | CASSLNRGDRNTEAFF
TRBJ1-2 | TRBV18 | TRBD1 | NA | TGTGCCAGCTCACCGATGGAAACAGGGGGGGTCTATGGCTACACCTTC | CASSPMETGGVYGYTF
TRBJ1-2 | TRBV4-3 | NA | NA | TGCGCCAGCAGCCAGGACCCCGACAGGTCCTATGGCTACACCTTC | CASSQDPDRSYGYTF
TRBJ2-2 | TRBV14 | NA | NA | TGTGCCAGCAGCTCCCTAACCGGGACACTGAACACCGGGGAGCTGTTTTTT | CASSSLTGTLNTGELFF
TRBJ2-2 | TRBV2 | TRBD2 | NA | TGTGCCAGCACGGGACTAGCGGGAGGGGCCGGGGAGCTGTTTTTT | CASTGLAGGAGELFF